Below are 30 T cell receptor beta chains sequenced from a single sample in a study of T-cell memory formation after mild COVID-19. A single record per CDR3 protein comes from TCRdb applying MiXCR to the 5' RACE reads. This sample yields 190,000 or so distinct CDR3 sequences, of which about 22% are seen a single time; 20% to 25% belongs to the top ten. The sequencing input was PBMCs or a T cell subset sorted from them (not recorded which). These receptors were taken from an adult woman who had mild COVID-19 (a few samples of this study predate the infection). Cell type and time point are not known.

This clonotype was detected a few times. The chain combines TRBV11-1 with TRBJ2-1; TRBD2 is a possible D gene (6 bases). V lost 5 bases and J lost 0, with 14 bases in between. The CDR3 contains 16 residues. CDR1 and CDR2 from the germline V gene are SGHAT and FQDESV (reference sequence). The CDR3 DNA sequence: TGTGCCAGCAGCCATTACCCCGGGAGCTCCTACAATGAGCAGTTCTTC. Translated, it gives CASSHYPGSSYNEQFF.

V usage is TRBV13 and J usage is TRBJ1-4; D might be TRBD1 (6 bases). CDR3 length: 13 amino acids. V was trimmed by 6 bases and J by 6 bases, leaving 11 bases between them. The germline V gene encodes CDR1 PRHDT and CDR2 FYEKMQ (reference sequence). CDR3 residues: CASRRDMDEKLFF. Written as DNA, the CDR3 is TGTGCCAGCAGAAGGGACATGGATGAAAAACTGTTTTTT.

Written as DNA, the CDR3 is TGTGCCAGCAGCTTGGAAGTGGAAGAGACCCAGTACTTC. This translates into CASSLEVEETQYF. The chain carries TRBV5-4 and TRBJ2-5; D not resolved. This CDR3 has 13 amino acids. Germline lookup yields CDR1 SGHNT and CDR2 YYREEE (reference sequence). Trimming pared 0 bases from V and 3 bases from J, leaving 6 bases between.

The J gene is TRBJ2-1, the V gene TRBV4-3; tentative D call: TRBD2 (5 bases). The germline V gene encodes CDR1 LGHNA and CDR2 YSLEER. The CDR3 length is 15 residues. V shed 1 base and J shed 6 bases, with 13 bases lying between them. The DNA of the CDR3 is TGCGCCAGCAGCCAAGGCTCGGGGTCCGGCAATGAGCAGTTCTTC. Translated, it gives CASSQGSGSGNEQFF.

The chain has TRBV9 and TRBJ2-7, with D perhaps TRBD1 or TRBD2 (6 bases each). Trimming left V 3 bases short and J 0 bases short, with 13 bases between. The CDR3 covers 15 residues. The germline V gene has CDR1 SGDLS and CDR2 YYNGEE. In DNA, the CDR3 is TGTGCCAGCAGCGGGGGGGACACCTTCTCCTACGAGCAGTACTTC. Translated, it gives CASSGGDTFSYEQYF.

The chain couples TRBV4-3 to TRBJ2-7; D possibly uses TRBD1 or TRBD2 (5 bases each). This CDR3 is 17 amino acids long. V was clipped by 0 bases and J by 0 bases, with 15 bases between them. The V gene's germline CDR1 is LGHNA and CDR2 YSLEER. Here the CDR3 reads CASSQDYPGRTSYEQYF. The CDR3 bases are TGCGCCAGCAGCCAAGATTATCCGGGACGGACCTCCTACGAGCAGTACTTC.

The CDR3: CASSFPSVGTEAFF. In nucleotides, the CDR3 is TGTGCCAGCAGCTTCCCCTCGGTGGGCACTGAAGCTTTCTTT. This chain links TRBV5-6 with TRBJ1-1; D ambiguous. The V end lost 2 bases, the J end lost 4 bases, and 12 bases lay between the germline ends. The germline V gene has CDR1 SGHDT and CDR2 YYEEEE. The CDR3 covers 14 residues.

The chain carries TRBV30 and TRBJ1-1; unclear D gene. V was cut by 0 bases and J by 7 bases, with 9 bases left in between. Germline CDR1 and CDR2: GTSNPN and SVGIG (reference sequence). The CDR3 has 12 residues. The CDR3 protein is CAWSVSQIEAFF. CDR3 coding DNA: TGTGCCTGGAGTGTATCGCAGATTGAAGCTTTCTTT.

This sequence joins TRBV2 and TRBJ2-7; 12 nucleotides match TRBD1. CDR3 length equals 14 residues. V lost 10 bases to trimming and J lost 5 bases; unmatched junction nucleotides: 9. CDR1 is SNHLY and CDR2 is FYNNEI in the germline V gene. CDR3 sequence: CATRSGTGGDEQYF. CDR3 DNA sequence: TGTGCCACCAGATCCGGGACAGGGGGCGACGAGCAGTACTTC.

This clonotype has a handful of counts. The chain joins TRBV12-3 or TRBV12-4 to TRBJ2-1, with D hard to call. The V end was cut by 2 bases, the J end by 1 base, with 18 bases between. The CDR3 covers 18 residues. The CDR3 is CASSLIDRYEWSYNEQFF. CDR3 DNA: TGTGCCAGCAGTTTAATCGATCGTTACGAGTGGTCCTACAATGAGCAGTTCTTC.

There are a few counts of this clonotype. The CDR3 spells CASSFTGTSGETQYF. For the CDR3, the DNA is TGTGCCAGCAGCTTTACCGGGACTAGCGGGGAGACCCAGTACTTC. The chain couples TRBV7-3 to TRBJ2-5; 12 bases line up with TRBD2. Germline lookup yields CDR1 SGHTA and CDR2 FQGTGA. V lost 3 bases, J lost 5 bases, and 4 bases stayed unmatched. The CDR3 runs 15 residues. The variable domain in full, completed from reference TRBV7-3 and TRBJ2-5, reads GAGVSQTPSNKVTEKGKYVELRCDPISGHTALYWYRQSLGQGPEFLIYFQGTGAADDSGLPNDRFFAVRPEGSVSTLKIQRTERGDSAVYLCASSFTGTSGETQYFGPGTRLLVL.

This clonotype occurred a few times. The chain carries TRBV7-9 and TRBJ2-7; TRBD2 matches at 13 bases. CDR1 is SEHNR and CDR2 is FQNEAQ in the germline V gene (reference sequence). This CDR3 comprises 18 residues. Trimming took 4 bases from V and 7 from J; bases not matched to a gene: 16. CDR3 amino acids: CASSSTLAGGPLRREQYF. CDR3 nucleotide sequence: TGTGCCAGCAGCTCGACACTAGCGGGAGGGCCTTTAAGAAGAGAGCAGTACTTC.

The chain recombines TRBV12-3 or TRBV12-4 with TRBJ2-1; 7 bases line up with TRBD1. This CDR3 has 16 amino acids. V lost 2 bases and J lost 8; bases outside the gene matches: 12. CDR3 nucleotide sequence: TGTGCCAGCAGTTTACCGACAGGGCCCGGTATGGATGAGCAGTTCTTC. As protein: CASSLPTGPGMDEQFF.

The DNA of the CDR3 is TGTGCCAGCAGCGCGACAGGGAAAAACATTCAGTACTTC. Residues: CASSATGKNIQYF. This chain joins TRBV9 and TRBJ2-4, with 7 nucleotides matching TRBD1. Germline CDR1 and CDR2: SGDLS and YYNGEE. V lost 3 bases, J lost 4 bases, and 1 base stayed unmatched. The CDR3 totals 13 residues.

This clonotype was counted at least ten times. The genes are TRBV7-3 and TRBJ2-2; D is tentatively TRBD1 or TRBD2 (5 bases each). CDR1 and CDR2 (germline): SGHTA, FQGTGA. The CDR3 is made up of 15 amino acids. Trimming removed 5 bases from V and 3 bases from J, with 13 bases in between. CDR3 in DNA: TGTGCCAGCAGCCTCGGTTTGGGGGACACCGGGGAGCTGTTTTTT. This sequence encodes CASSLGLGDTGELFF.

This clonotype was observed a single time. The rearrangement uses TRBV15 and TRBJ1-1; the match to TRBD1 covers 9 bases. Trimming at V came to 2 bases and at J to 0 bases, leaving 7 bases not matched to a gene. CDR3 size: 17 residues. Germline V CDR1 and CDR2: LNHNV, YYDKDF (reference sequence). The CDR3 nucleotides read TGTGCCACCAGCAGAAGTTGGACAGGGGCCATGAACACTGAAGCTTTCTTT. This sequence encodes CATSRSWTGAMNTEAFF.

This clonotype came up a few times. This chain uses TRBV7-7 with TRBJ2-2, with 8 bases lining up with TRBD2. This CDR3 is built from 15 residues. Per germline, CDR1 SSHAT and CDR2 FNYEAQ (reference sequence). Unmatched junction bases numbered 3, after V lost 1 base and J lost 5 bases. This CDR3 reads CASSLGSGGTGELFF. The CDR3 DNA reads TGTGCCAGCAGCTTAGGCAGCGGGGGAACCGGGGAGCTGTTTTTT.

The rearrangement uses TRBV5-1 and TRBJ2-7; no clear D. This CDR3 contains 14 residues. Germline CDR1 reads SGHRS; CDR2 reads YFSETQ. V shed 3 bases and J shed 2 bases, with 12 bases lying between them. CDR3 loop: CASSSGRTTYEQYF. In nucleotides, the CDR3 is TGCGCCAGCAGCTCCGGACGGACGACCTACGAGCAGTACTTC.

This clonotype was observed a few times. CDR3 bases: TGTGCCAGTAGATTCGGAGCAGGGGATGCCTACGAGCAGTACTTC. It encodes CASRFGAGDAYEQYF. The rearrangement links TRBV19 to TRBJ2-7; D may be TRBD1 (6 bases). This CDR3 spans 15 amino acids. Looked up from germline, CDR1 is LNHDA and CDR2 is SQIVND (reference sequence). The V gene lost 6 bases and the J gene lost 2 bases, with 17 bases spanning the gap.

The J gene is TRBJ1-1, the V gene TRBV5-1; D uncertain. Germline V lookup: CDR1 SGHRS, CDR2 YFSETQ. The CDR3 contains 15 residues. The V and J ends lost 1 base and 3 bases respectively, with 13 bases between them. The CDR3, as DNA: TGCGCCAGCAGCTTGTCGTGGCAGGCGGACACTGAAGCTTTCTTT. It specifies CASSLSWQADTEAFF.

This sequence joins TRBV29-1 and TRBJ2-5; 8 nucleotides align to TRBD1. Germline-derived CDR1 and CDR2 are SQVTM and ANQGSEA. The CDR3 runs 17 residues. After removal of 4 bases from V and 5 bases from J, the junction contained 18 bases not matched to a gene. CDR3 amino acids: CSVVPFLVDRGGETQYF. As DNA, the CDR3 is TGCAGCGTTGTACCCTTTTTGGTTGACAGGGGAGGTGAGACCCAGTACTTC.

V usage is TRBV30 and J usage is TRBJ2-7; D uncertain. Germline lookup yields CDR1 GTSNPN and CDR2 SVGIG (reference sequence). This CDR3 contains 12 residues. V lost 2 bases and J lost 4, with 9 bases in between. The CDR3 protein is CAWSIGTYEQYF. Written as DNA, the CDR3 is TGTGCCTGGAGTATTGGAACTTACGAGCAGTACTTC.

The table lists this clonotype with a few counts. The chain's CDR3 is CATSSRTPDTQYF. The CDR3 nucleotides are TGTGCCACCAGCAGTCGAACTCCTGATACGCAGTATTTT. The chain has TRBV15 and TRBJ2-3, with D unresolved. V was trimmed by 3 bases and J by 6 bases, leaving 10 bases between them. This CDR3 is built from 13 residues. Germline V lookup: CDR1 LNHNV, CDR2 YYDKDF (reference sequence).

This chain uses TRBV27 with TRBJ2-1; D possibly corresponds to TRBD1 (6 bases). The CDR3 runs to 17 residues. V was shortened by 5 bases and J by 14 bases, with 31 bases between the two germline ends. The germline CDR1 and CDR2 sequences are MNHEY and SMNVEV (reference sequence). The CDR3: CASSPRPPWDTYSAKFF. The CDR3 bases are TGTGCCAGCAGTCCTCGCCCCCCATGGGACACATACTCGGCGAAGTTCTTC.

This clonotype has more than one count but fewer than ten. This chain connects TRBV4-1 to TRBJ2-3; D not certain. The CDR3 contains 13 residues. V was shortened by 1 base and J by 6 bases, with 8 bases between the two germline ends. In germline, CDR1 is MGHRA, CDR2 YSYEKL. The DNA for the CDR3 is TGCGCCAGCAGCCAAGCGGGTAGGGATACGCAGTATTTT. Protein sequence: CASSQAGRDTQYF.

V is TRBV9 and J is TRBJ2-3; the match to TRBD2 covers 7 bases. V trimming: 1 base; J trimming: 2 bases; junction bases outside the gene matches: 7. The CDR3 spans 16 residues. Germline CDR1 reads SGDLS; CDR2 reads YYNGEE. CDR3 coding DNA: TGTGCCAGCAGCGTACGGGCGGGAGATACCACAGATACGCAGTATTTT. Encoded protein: CASSVRAGDTTDTQYF.

The sample holds a few counts of this clonotype. The chain combines TRBV7-6 with TRBJ2-7; D is tentatively TRBD1 or TRBD2 (5 bases each). Germline loops: CDR1 SGHVS, CDR2 FNYEAQ. This CDR3 has 13 amino acids. Trimming took 8 bases from V and 2 from J, leaving 13 bases between them. The CDR3 DNA reads as TGTGCCAGCGGGACCGAACCAGCCTACGAGCAGTACTTC. This gives the protein CASGTEPAYEQYF. Filled out from reference TRBV7-6 and TRBJ2-7, the complete variable domain reads GAGVSQSPRYKVTKRGQDVALRCDPISGHVSLYWYRQALGQGPEFLTYFNYEAQQDKSGLPNDRFSAERPEGSISTLTIQRTEQRDSAMYRCASGTEPAYEQYFGPGTRLTVT.

This clonotype was observed at least ten times. This chain joins TRBV6-2 or TRBV6-3 and TRBJ2-1, with 9 bases fitting TRBD1. The CDR3 contains 14 residues. V lost 4 bases, J lost 4 bases, and 2 bases stayed unmatched. CDR1 and CDR2 (germline): MNHEY, SVGEGT. The CDR3 region has the DNA TGTGCCAGCAGTTCCGGGACAGGGTACAATGAGCAGTTCTTC. It is translated as CASSSGTGYNEQFF.

This clonotype was seen a handful of times. The CDR3 DNA reads as TGTGCCAGCAGCCCGAGCGGCTCAGGGACAGATACGCAGTATTTT. The encoded protein is CASSPSGSGTDTQYF. The chain employs TRBV7-6 and TRBJ2-3, with D possibly called TRBD1 or TRBD2 (5 bases each). Per germline, CDR1 SGHVS and CDR2 FNYEAQ. This CDR3 spans 15 amino acids. The ends were cut back, 5 bases at V and 3 bases at J, with 15 bases in the middle.

The CDR3 DNA reads as TGTGCCAGCAGTCCTAGCGGGAGGAGCCCGCGTGAGCAGTTCTTC. Residues: CASSPSGRSPREQFF. The J gene is TRBJ2-1, the V gene TRBV6-5; TRBD2 matches at 11 bases. Trimming at V came to 5 bases and at J to 9 bases, leaving 9 bases not matched to a gene. The CDR3 is 15 amino acids. Germline lookup yields CDR1 MNHEY and CDR2 SVGAGI.